A single sample is the source of the 9 T cell receptor beta chains below, sequenced in a study of radiotherapy plus CTLA-4 blockade in lung cancer. Profiling relied on immunoSEQ multiplex PCR, and the TCRdb table lists in-frame clones only, not all of them. The sample carries more than 80,000 clones, around 85% recorded once. Source: peripheral blood, taken from a patient treated with radiotherapy plus ipilimumab. The receptor source for this set is a human donor with non-small cell lung cancer that progressed on radiotherapy plus ipilimumab. Some clones in this sample may be carry-over from other donors' samples.

V usage is TRBV9 and J usage is TRBJ2-2; D might be TRBD1 or TRBD2, each matching 7 bases. CDR3 length equals 19 residues. Per germline, CDR1 SGDLS and CDR2 YYNGEE. V lost 3 bases to trimming and J lost 2 bases, with 23 bases between them. The CDR3 DNA reads TGTGCCAGCAGCGGCGACGTGTCTAGCGGAGGGGGCAACACCGGGGAGCTGTTTTTT. It translates to CASSGDVSSGGGNTGELFF.

The chain recombines TRBV7-3 with TRBJ1-2; 8 bases match TRBD1. Looked up from germline, CDR1 is SGHTA and CDR2 is FQGTGA. The CDR3 is 15 residues long. J lost 3 bases, V lost 3 bases, and 6 bases had no gene match. This CDR3 is CASSLRGQDYYGYTF. CDR3 DNA: TGTGCCAGCAGCTTGAGGGGACAGGACTACTATGGCTACACCTTC. The full variable domain, in which reference TRBV7-3 and TRBJ1-2 provide the parts outside the CDR3, is GAGVSQTPSNKVTEKGKYVELRCDPISGHTALYWYRQSLGQGPEFLIYFQGTGAADDSGLPNDRFFAVRPEGSVSTLKIQRTERGDSAVYLCASSLRGQDYYGYTFGSGTRLTVV.

This chain joins TRBV6-5 and TRBJ2-3; D uncertain. CDR3 size: 14 residues. Trimming left V 4 bases short and J 3 bases short, with 11 bases between. Germline CDR1 reads MNHEY; CDR2 reads SVGAGI. The CDR3 nucleotides are TGTGCCAGCAGTTCCGTAATGAGTACAGATACGCAGTATTTT. It specifies CASSSVMSTDTQYF.

This sequence joins TRBV28 and TRBJ2-7, with D possibly being TRBD2 (6 bases). The V gene lost 2 bases and the J gene lost 4 bases, with 15 bases spanning the gap. From germline, CDR1 is MDHEN and CDR2 SYDVKM. The CDR3 spans 15 residues. The CDR3 sequence: CASSLGGTVFYEQYF. In DNA form, the CDR3 reads TGTGCCAGCAGTTTAGGGGGGACTGTTTTTTACGAGCAGTACTTC.

The CDR3 DNA reads TGCAGTGCTCCCATTCAGGATACGCAGTATTTT. Its translation: CSAPIQDTQYF. The chain employs TRBV20-1 and TRBJ2-3, with unresolved D. The CDR3 loop spans 11 amino acids. Germline lookup yields CDR1 DFQATT and CDR2 SNEGSKA (reference sequence). The germline V and J ends were trimmed by 5 bases and 6 bases, with 9 bases remaining between them.

This chain links TRBV6-1 with TRBJ1-1, with D possibly matching TRBD1 (6 bases). The germline V gene encodes CDR1 MNHNS and CDR2 SASEGT. The CDR3 loop spans 13 amino acids. V shed 8 bases and J shed 6 bases, with 16 bases lying between them. The CDR3: CASCRGVIAEAFF. CDR3 in DNA: TGTGCCAGCTGTAGGGGGGTCATCGCTGAAGCTTTCTTT.

This clone has only one observation. The chain recombines TRBV6-6 with TRBJ2-7, with 7 bases matching TRBD1. Germline values: CDR1 MNHNY, CDR2 SVGAGI (reference sequence). This CDR3 spans 13 amino acids. The junction had 7 bases not matched to a gene; V was cut back by 8 bases and J by 3 bases. This chain's CDR3 is CASSDRENYEQYF. The CDR3 DNA sequence: TGTGCCAGCTCTGACAGGGAAAACTACGAGCAGTACTTC.

J is TRBJ2-3 and V is TRBV7-2, with D unclear. CDR1 is SGHTA and CDR2 is FQGNSA in the germline V gene. CDR3 length equals 14 residues. Trimming cost V 8 bases and J 0 bases, with 12 bases left between them. The CDR3 loop is CASQSVTSTDTQYF. CDR3 sequence (DNA): TGTGCCAGCCAGAGTGTGACTAGCACAGATACGCAGTATTTT.

The chain links TRBV4-1 to TRBJ1-2, with unresolved D. The CDR3 extends over 16 amino acids. Germline assignment: CDR1 MGHRA and CDR2 YSYEKL. The ends were cut back, 3 bases at V and 7 bases at J, with 21 bases in the middle. In DNA, the CDR3 is TGCGCCAGCAGCCAGGGCGCATCACTACCCTTATTTGGCTACACCTTC. Amino acid sequence: CASSQGASLPLFGYTF.